This is a list of T cell receptor beta chains from one sample in a study of cytomegalovirus exposure and HLA in healthy donors. Measured with immunoSEQ multiplex PCR; TCRdb has only the in-frame clones, and not every one. The repertoire consists of 100,000 to 150,000 clones, with about 71% occurring once and the leading ten covering 3.3%. Sequenced sample: PBMCs. These receptors were collected from a woman between 45 and 65 years old in good health and CMV-seronegative. CDR3s include the opening cysteine and the closing phenylalanine or tryptophan. The D gene is left open where the match is weak. Not every row has a clone size; where given, it reads once, few, many or a size class.

CDR3nt: TGTTCCAGCAGCTTATCAGTCTCCCTTGAAGCTTTCTTT; CDR3aa: CSSSLSVSLEAFF; v_gene: TRBV7-9; d_gene: .; j_gene: TRBJ1-1; abundance: .
CDR3nt: TGTGCCAGCAGTCCGGGGACTAGCGGACACTACGAGCAGTACTTC; CDR3aa: CASSPGTSGHYEQYF; v_gene: TRBV6-1; d_gene: TRBD2; j_gene: TRBJ2-7; abundance: few
CDR3nt: TGTGCCTGGAGTAAGGGGACTAGAATATCCGATACGCAGTATTTT; CDR3aa: CAWSKGTRISDTQYF; v_gene: TRBV30; d_gene: TRBD2; j_gene: TRBJ2-3; abundance: .
CDR3nt: TGCGCCAGCAGCCTCCGACAGGGAATTTTCTCCTACAATGAGCAGTTCTTC; CDR3aa: CASSLRQGIFSYNEQFF; v_gene: TRBV5-1; d_gene: TRBD1; j_gene: TRBJ2-1; abundance: .
CDR3nt: TGTGCCAGCAGCTTAGTTTCGACAGGCGTTGCCTACACCTTC; CDR3aa: CASSLVSTGVAYTF; v_gene: TRBV7-9; d_gene: .; j_gene: TRBJ1-2; abundance: .
CDR3nt: TGTGCCACCGATAACTACAGGGTCGCTGAAGCTTTCTTT; CDR3aa: CATDNYRVAEAFF; v_gene: TRBV7-2; d_gene: .; j_gene: TRBJ1-1; abundance: once
CDR3nt: TGCGCCAGCAGCCGATCAGGGCGTCCGGGACAGGGCTACGAGCAGTACTTC; CDR3aa: CASSRSGRPGQGYEQYF; v_gene: TRBV4-1; d_gene: TRBD1; j_gene: TRBJ2-7; abundance: .
CDR3nt: TGTGCCAGCAGTGTAGTTGGCGGGAGGGTTCAGACCTTC; CDR3aa: CASSVVGGRVQTF; v_gene: TRBV2; d_gene: TRBD2; j_gene: TRBJ2-7; abundance: .
CDR3nt: TGTGCCAGCTCGGGATCAGCGCCAGATACGCAGTATTTT; CDR3aa: CASSGSAPDTQYF; v_gene: TRBV5-4; d_gene: .; j_gene: TRBJ2-3; abundance: once
CDR3nt: TGTGCCAGCCTCGACAGGGTAAACTATGGCTACACCTTC; CDR3aa: CASLDRVNYGYTF; v_gene: TRBV6-5; d_gene: TRBD1; j_gene: TRBJ1-2; abundance: .
CDR3nt: TGTGCCAGCAGCGCGGTAGGAAAGGGGCTGGCCTATGGCTACACCTTC; CDR3aa: CASSAVGKGLAYGYTF; v_gene: TRBV9; d_gene: .; j_gene: TRBJ1-2; abundance: .
CDR3nt: TGTGCCAGCAGCGTATCGCGAGGGATAGCGGGAGATGGCACCGGGGAGCTGTTTTTT; CDR3aa: CASSVSRGIAGDGTGELFF; v_gene: TRBV9; d_gene: TRBD2; j_gene: TRBJ2-2; abundance: .
CDR3nt: TGTGCCAGCTGCTACGACTCTGGGGCCAACGTCCTGACTTTC; CDR3aa: CASCYDSGANVLTF; v_gene: TRBV2; d_gene: .; j_gene: TRBJ2-6; abundance: few
CDR3nt: TGTGCCAGAAGTTCTAGCGGGAATTTCTACAATGAGCAGTTCTTC; CDR3aa: CARSSSGNFYNEQFF; v_gene: TRBV5-3; d_gene: TRBD2; j_gene: TRBJ2-1; abundance: .
CDR3nt: TGTGCCTGGAGCAGGGGATTAGAGACTGAAGCTTTCTTT; CDR3aa: CAWSRGLETEAFF; v_gene: TRBV30; d_gene: .; j_gene: TRBJ1-1; abundance: .
CDR3nt: TGTGCCAGCAGTTTATCGTTAACAGGGAGAGAGACCCAGTACTTC; CDR3aa: CASSLSLTGRETQYF; v_gene: TRBV27; d_gene: .; j_gene: TRBJ2-5; abundance: .
CDR3nt: TGTGCCAGCAGCTTAGTCAACAGTGAAGCTTTCTTT; CDR3aa: CASSLVNSEAFF; v_gene: TRBV7-8; d_gene: .; j_gene: TRBJ1-1; abundance: .
CDR3nt: TGTGCCAGCAGCCATAACACCGGGGAGCTGTTTTTT; CDR3aa: CASSHNTGELFF; v_gene: TRBV7-3; d_gene: .; j_gene: TRBJ2-2; abundance: .
CDR3nt: TGCAGCGCAGGGGCCCAATACAATGAGCAGTTCTTC; CDR3aa: CSAGAQYNEQFF; v_gene: TRBV29-1; d_gene: .; j_gene: TRBJ2-1; abundance: .
CDR3nt: TGTGCCAGCAGGGAGCCGGGACAGGGAGGCCAGCCCCAGCATTTT; CDR3aa: CASREPGQGGQPQHF; v_gene: TRBV6-6; d_gene: TRBD1; j_gene: TRBJ1-5; abundance: once
CDR3nt: TGTGCCAGCAGTTCCAGGCCCGGGGGGGGGCCGGGGGAAGGCTACACCTTC; CDR3aa: CASSSRPGGGPGEGYTF; v_gene: TRBV27; d_gene: .; j_gene: TRBJ1-2; abundance: .
CDR3nt: TGTGCCTGGAGTGTAGGCAGCGCTGGAAACACCATATATTTT; CDR3aa: CAWSVGSAGNTIYF; v_gene: TRBV30; d_gene: .; j_gene: TRBJ1-3; abundance: .
CDR3nt: TGTGCCAGCAGTGTCGGGACTTCCACCTACGAGCAGTACTTC; CDR3aa: CASSVGTSTYEQYF; v_gene: TRBV25-1; d_gene: .; j_gene: TRBJ2-7; abundance: .
CDR3nt: TGTGCCAGCAGCTTAAATTCCCCGCTAGCGGGAACAGATACGCAGTATTTT; CDR3aa: CASSLNSPLAGTDTQYF; v_gene: TRBV7-8; d_gene: TRBD2; j_gene: TRBJ2-3; abundance: .
CDR3nt: TGCGCCAGCAGCCAAGATATCGGGATCTATGGCTACACCTTC; CDR3aa: CASSQDIGIYGYTF; v_gene: TRBV4-3; d_gene: .; j_gene: TRBJ1-2; abundance: once
CDR3nt: TGTGCCTGGGACAGGCCCCCCGACACAGATACGCAGTATTTT; CDR3aa: CAWDRPPDTDTQYF; v_gene: TRBV30; d_gene: .; j_gene: TRBJ2-3; abundance: few
CDR3nt: TGTGCCTGGAGTGTACTAGGAGCGGGGGGCCCAGAAGAGACCCAGTACTTC; CDR3aa: CAWSVLGAGGPEETQYF; v_gene: TRBV30; d_gene: TRBD2; j_gene: TRBJ2-5; abundance: .
CDR3nt: TGCAGCGTCGCTCGCGGGGGCGGCGGGGAGCTGTTTTTT; CDR3aa: CSVARGGGGELFF; v_gene: TRBV29-1; d_gene: .; j_gene: TRBJ2-2; abundance: .
CDR3nt: TGTGCCAGCAGTCCCGGGACAGCACCAAATCAGCCCCAGCATTTT; CDR3aa: CASSPGTAPNQPQHF; v_gene: TRBV6-6; d_gene: TRBD1; j_gene: TRBJ1-5; abundance: .
CDR3nt: TGTGCCAGCAGTCTCGACAGAATCAATTCACCCCTCCACTTT; CDR3aa: CASSLDRINSPLHF; v_gene: TRBV27; d_gene: .; j_gene: TRBJ1-6; abundance: .
CDR3nt: TGTGCCAGCAGAGAGGGACAGGACTATAATTCACCCCTCCACTTT; CDR3aa: CASREGQDYNSPLHF; v_gene: TRBV7-2; d_gene: TRBD1; j_gene: TRBJ1-6; abundance: .
CDR3nt: TGTGCCAGCTCACCGGCTGACGGCCGGGTCCAGTACTTC; CDR3aa: CASSPADGRVQYF; v_gene: TRBV18; d_gene: .; j_gene: TRBJ2-5; abundance: .
CDR3nt: TGTGCCACCGAGCGGGATAGGGGAGAGACCCAGTACTTC; CDR3aa: CATERDRGETQYF; v_gene: TRBV10-3; d_gene: TRBD2; j_gene: TRBJ2-5; abundance: .
CDR3nt: TGTGCCAGCAGCTTAGCGTTTACAGGGTGGGAGACCCAGTACTTC; CDR3aa: CASSLAFTGWETQYF; v_gene: TRBV7-2; d_gene: .; j_gene: TRBJ2-5; abundance: .
CDR3nt: TGTGCCAGCAGTTTGCAGTATCAGTACGAGCAGTACTTC; CDR3aa: CASSLQYQYEQYF; v_gene: TRBV28; d_gene: .; j_gene: TRBJ2-7; abundance: .
CDR3nt: TGTGCCTGGAGTGCTCGAGGACAGTCCACAGATACGCAGTATTTT; CDR3aa: CAWSARGQSTDTQYF; v_gene: TRBV30; d_gene: .; j_gene: TRBJ2-3; abundance: few
CDR3nt: TGTGCCAGCAGTTTATGGACAGGGACCACAGATACGCAGTATTTT; CDR3aa: CASSLWTGTTDTQYF; v_gene: TRBV27; d_gene: TRBD1; j_gene: TRBJ2-3; abundance: once
CDR3nt: TGTGCCACCAGCAGAGTACTAGCGGCGACCGGGGAGCTGTTTTTT; CDR3aa: CATSRVLAATGELFF; v_gene: TRBV15; d_gene: TRBD2; j_gene: TRBJ2-2; abundance: .
CDR3nt: TGTTCCAGCAGCCCAACGCGGGGGGGCAGGGGGAACACTGAAGCTTTCTTT; CDR3aa: CSSSPTRGGRGNTEAFF; v_gene: TRBV7-9; d_gene: .; j_gene: TRBJ1-1; abundance: .
CDR3nt: TGTGCCAGCAGTTTACCTCCCACTGCGGGAGGGAATGAGCAGTTCTTC; CDR3aa: CASSLPPTAGGNEQFF; v_gene: TRBV28; d_gene: TRBD2; j_gene: TRBJ2-1; abundance: .